Detailed here is one TCR beta chain. This sample was included in a study of blood T cell repertoires in COVID-19. Study in general: Samples representing acute and convalescent COVID-19 were sourced from the United States, Italy and Spain. From T cells, B-cell-depleted T cells, or PBMCs came the material, which was cDNA or gDNA.

How the authors handled the data: By means of reference gene primer amplification, nucleated cell counts were estimated. TCRdb's table, derived via immunoSEQ multiplex PCR, lists solely in-frame clones and lacks some. V, J and clone size were drawn from that table, and D and trimming were deduced from the DNA. The profile covers 200,000 or so clones, with approximately 80% appearing a single time and approximately 6.9% taken by the ten largest. The receptor was isolated from a human donor with acute or convalescent COVID-19. The donor label of this sample is uncertain. Sequencing was carried out using peripheral blood.

This chain's CDR3 is CASSPYAGATYEQYF. The DNA for the CDR3 is TGTGCCAGCAGTCCCTATGCGGGAGCTACCTACGAGCAGTACTTC. V gene TRBV6-2 or TRBV6-3 combines with J gene TRBJ2-7; 7 bases agree with TRBD2. V lost 5 bases and J lost 2; bases outside the gene matches: 9. CDR3 length: 15 amino acids. From germline, CDR1 is MNHEY and CDR2 SVGEGT.